This TCR beta chain was recovered during a study of T cells in Graves' hyperthyroidism and ophthalmopathy. Study results and caveats: Expanded thyroid clonotypes (above 0.001) were mostly also found in blood. The model predicted ophthalmopathy a median approximately seven months before onset.

RNA transcripts served as the template for amplifying TCR beta CDR3 regions. In the first-round RT-PCR of the TCR CDR3, the HTBI primer set was used. TCRdb reanalysed the multiplex PCR reads using MiXCR and keeps one entry per CDR3 protein. The table has hundreds of thousands of distinct CDR3 sequences, 14% to 15% seen once. From germline, CDR1 is SGHRS and CDR2 YFSETQ. Losses at the gene ends were 5 bases for V and 2 bases for J; bases not matched to a gene: 11. The CDR3 loop spans 16 amino acids. Regarding this clonotype: Its target is not known.

The sample comprised blood. The TCR sequence derives from a woman in her thirties or forties with Graves' ophthalmopathy. The chain combines TRBV5-1 with TRBJ2-7; 9 bases are a match to TRBD1. In DNA form, the CDR3 reads TGCGCCAGCAGACCGATCGACAGGGGGTACCCCTACGAGCAGTACTTC. It is translated as CASRPIDRGYPYEQYF.